These 22 T cell receptor beta chains originate from one sample sequenced in a study of T cells in Graves' hyperthyroidism and ophthalmopathy. The CDR3 regions of TCR beta were amplified from RNA transcripts. TCR CDR3 regions were first amplified by RT-PCR with HTBI primers. TCRdb ran MiXCR on the multiplex PCR reads and lists one entry per CDR3 protein. The repertoire consists of about 360,000 distinct CDR3 sequences, with 15% to 18% occurring once and the leading ten covering around a quarter. The sequenced sample consisted of blood. These receptors all stem from a woman aged 18 to 35 with Graves' hyperthyroidism that later progressed to Graves' ophthalmopathy.

There are many counts of this clonotype. The chain is built from TRBV7-2 and TRBJ2-7; D may correspond to TRBD1 or TRBD2 (5 bases each). From germline, CDR1 is SGHTA and CDR2 FQGNSA. Trimming removed 0 bases from V and 2 bases from J, with 11 bases in between. The CDR3 totals 15 residues. The CDR3 DNA reads TGTGCCAGCAGCTTAGCGCCGGGACGCACCTACGAGCAGTACTTC. This translates into CASSLAPGRTYEQYF.

This chain connects TRBV4-1 to TRBJ2-6, with D unresolved. CDR3 length: 14 residues. Germline V gives CDR1 MGHRA, CDR2 YSYEKL. V lost 3 bases, J lost 1 base, and 4 bases lay in between. The CDR3 sequence: CASSHASGANVLTF. Written as DNA, the CDR3 is TGCGCCAGCAGCCACGCGTCTGGGGCCAACGTCCTGACTTTC.

The J gene is TRBJ2-5, the V gene TRBV4-2; TRBD2 is a possible D gene (5 bases). V gave up 4 bases and J gave up 3 bases, with 15 bases separating them. Per the germline V gene, CDR1 is LGHNA and CDR2 is YNFKEQ. The CDR3 is 15 residues long. CDR3 amino acids: CASSPSGLKEETQYF. CDR3 DNA: TGTGCCAGCAGCCCGTCCGGACTTAAAGAAGAGACCCAGTACTTC.

This clonotype appeared a few times. J is TRBJ1-3 and V is TRBV6-1, with unresolved D. This CDR3 is built from 16 residues. In germline, CDR1 is MNHNS, CDR2 SASEGT. Trimming cost V 6 bases and J 1 base, with 16 bases left between them. The CDR3 DNA reads TGTGCCAGCAGCCCACTATTTTATGGGTCTGGAAACACCATATATTTT. This codes for CASSPLFYGSGNTIYF.

This clonotype was counted ten times or more. V and J are TRBV7-9 and TRBJ2-7; the match to TRBD1 covers 7 bases. V lost 4 bases, J lost 2 bases, and 5 bases stayed unmatched. The CDR3 loop spans 14 amino acids. Per the germline V gene, CDR1 is SEHNR and CDR2 is FQNEAQ (reference sequence). DNA for the CDR3: TGTGCCAGCAGCTCGAAGACAGGGACCTACGAGCAGTACTTC. It specifies CASSSKTGTYEQYF.

This clonotype was counted many times. V usage is TRBV6-5 and J usage is TRBJ1-1; TRBD1 might be the D (5 bases). Trimming left V 0 bases short and J 7 bases short, with 15 bases between. CDR3 length: 15 residues. The germline gives CDR1 MNHEY, CDR2 SVGAGI. The CDR3 DNA sequence: TGTGCCAGCAGTTACTCTGAGTCCAGGGCCGGTGAAGCTTTCTTT. This encodes CASSYSESRAGEAFF.

In its sample, this clonotype was seen many times. V gene TRBV2 combines with J gene TRBJ2-3; D may be TRBD2 (5 bases). The CDR3 runs to 15 residues. From germline, CDR1 is SNHLY and CDR2 FYNNEI. V was cut by 8 bases and J by 4 bases, with 19 bases left in between. The CDR3 loop reads CASLLVGVFSDTQYF. DNA of the CDR3: TGTGCCAGCCTGTTGGTGGGAGTGTTTTCAGATACGCAGTATTTT.

The CDR3 spells CASSYGTPYSNQPQHF. CDR3 DNA sequence: TGTGCCAGCAGTTACGGGACACCCTATAGCAATCAGCCCCAGCATTTT. The V gene is TRBV6-9, the J gene TRBJ1-5, with a weak D call TRBD1 (6 bases). Germline CDR1 is MNHGY and CDR2 is SVAAGI. CDR3 length equals 16 residues. With 3 bases removed from V and 0 bases from J, the gap between germline ends came to 12 bases.

In this sample, this clonotype turned up many times. The gene calls are TRBV11-2 and TRBJ2-4; 9 bases agree with TRBD2. J gave up 6 bases and V 1 base, and 4 bases lay outside the gene matches. CDR3 length equals 15 residues. From germline, CDR1 is SGHAT and CDR2 FQNNGV. The CDR3 coding sequence is TGTGCCAGCAGCTTAGTTGCGGGAGGGGTAAACATTCAGTACTTC. Amino acid sequence: CASSLVAGGVNIQYF.

The table lists this clonotype with a count of one. Because it lacks the conserved phenylalanine or tryptophan at the end, this CDR3 is likely a read error. This rearrangement joins TRBV20-1 to TRBJ1-5, with TRBD1 identical over 8 bases. Germline CDR1 and CDR2: DFQATT and SNEGSKA (reference sequence). The V gene end was trimmed by 1 base and the J gene end by 2 bases; junction bases not matched to a gene: 4. The CDR3 runs 15 residues. The CDR3 bases are TGCAGTGCTAGAGGGACAGGGCTTGGCAATCAGCCCCAGCATTTG. As protein: CSARGTGLGNQPQHL.

This clonotype showed up many times. The genes are TRBV13 and TRBJ2-1; D ambiguous. The CDR3 has 13 residues. Trimming pared 3 bases from V and 7 bases from J, leaving 10 bases between. The germline V gene has CDR1 PRHDT and CDR2 FYEKMQ (reference sequence). The CDR3 is CASSFNDGNEQFF. The CDR3 DNA is TGTGCCAGCAGCTTTAACGACGGAAATGAGCAGTTCTTC.

This clonotype was counted at least ten times. The chain is built from TRBV2 and TRBJ2-7; weak D call: TRBD1 (6 bases). There are 14 residues in the CDR3. Trimming shortened V by 1 base and J by 3 bases, and 10 bases separated the two germline ends. CDR1 SNHLY and CDR2 FYNNEI come from the germline V gene. CDR3 sequence reads: CASSEGQAFYEQYF. The CDR3 region has the DNA TGTGCCAGCAGTGAAGGACAGGCCTTCTACGAGCAGTACTTC. Full variable domain (remainder filled in from reference TRBV2 and TRBJ2-7): EPEVTQTPSHQVTQMGQEVILRCVPISNHLYFYWYRQILGQKVEFLVSFYNNEISEKSEIFDDQFSVERPDGSNFTLKIRSTKLEDSAMYFCASSEGQAFYEQYFGPGTRLTVT.

This clonotype was recorded many times. V usage is TRBV11-2 and J usage is TRBJ2-3, with a tentative D call TRBD2 (6 bases). Trimming left V 2 bases short and J 3 bases short, with 9 bases between. Germline values: CDR1 SGHAT, CDR2 FQNNGV. The CDR3 sequence is 14 residues long. CDR3 region: CASSLTGVTDTQYF. The CDR3 DNA sequence: TGTGCCAGCAGCTTAACGGGAGTAACAGATACGCAGTATTTT.

A few counts support this clonotype. The chain joins TRBV25-1 to TRBJ2-1; D is possibly TRBD2 (7 bases). This CDR3 spans 12 amino acids. Germline V gene lookup returns CDR1 MGHDK and CDR2 SYGVNS. Deletions cut 2 bases from V and 10 bases from J, with 9 bases between. CDR3 protein: CASSEGGAEQFF. In DNA form, the CDR3 reads TGTGCCAGCAGTGAAGGGGGGGCAGAGCAGTTCTTC.

This clonotype was seen a few times. This chain links TRBV6-1 with TRBJ2-5; 9 bases map to TRBD1. J was trimmed by 5 bases and V by 6 bases; bases with no gene match: 7. CDR3 length equals 14 residues. CDR1 and CDR2 from the germline V gene are MNHNS and SASEGT. The CDR3 loop is CASRNRGRRETQYF. The CDR3 region has the DNA TGTGCCAGCAGAAACAGGGGGCGCAGGGAGACCCAGTACTTC.

This clonotype was seen more than once but under ten times. V is TRBV29-1 and J is TRBJ2-6, with D possibly matching TRBD2 (5 bases). The germline CDR1 and CDR2 sequences are SQVTM and ANQGSEA. This CDR3 region has 15 residues. The V gene lost 6 bases and the J gene lost 0 bases, with 12 bases spanning the gap. This chain's CDR3 is CSVNTGSSGANVLTF. For the CDR3, the DNA is TGCAGCGTAAACACGGGATCCTCTGGGGCCAACGTCCTGACTTTC.

This clonotype was seen at least ten times. V and J are TRBV12-3 or TRBV12-4 and TRBJ2-2; D remains ambiguous. This CDR3 comprises 13 residues. Trimming took off 0 bases at V and 7 bases at J, with 6 bases between the two ends. As DNA, the CDR3 is TGTGCCAGCAGTTTAGCGCTAAACGGGGAGCTGTTTTTT. Translating gives CASSLALNGELFF.

Concerning this clonotype: An end of the junction does not agree with germline; a read error may underlie this. CDR3 in DNA: TGTGCCAGCAGCCTTGCCGGGACAATCTCCAACGAGCAGTACTTC. Translation: CASSLAGTISNEQYF. The chain is built from TRBV7-9 and TRBJ2-7; D possibly corresponds to TRBD1 (6 bases). This CDR3 is 15 amino acids long. Germline-derived CDR1 and CDR2 are SEHNR and FQNEAQ (reference sequence).

The V gene is TRBV12-5, the J gene TRBJ2-7; D is perhaps TRBD1 or TRBD2 (6 bases each). The CDR3 is 13 amino acids. The germline V gene has CDR1 LGHNT and CDR2 FRNRAP. The V and J ends lost 4 bases and 2 bases respectively, with 9 bases between them. In nucleotides, the CDR3 is TGTGCTAGTGGTTCGGGGGCCCCCTACGAGCAGTACTTC. Amino acid sequence: CASGSGAPYEQYF.

This clonotype was recorded many times. V is TRBV6-1 and J is TRBJ2-3; D might be TRBD2 (6 bases). V was shortened by 5 bases and J by 0 bases, with 12 bases between the two germline ends. This CDR3 comprises 15 residues. Germline CDR1 MNHNS, CDR2 SASEGT. The CDR3 bases are TGTGCCAGCAGTCTCTTAGCGGCTAGCACAGATACGCAGTATTTT. It yields the protein CASSLLAASTDTQYF.

Ten or more counts support this clonotype. This rearrangement joins TRBV10-3 to TRBJ1-3, with D unresolved. Germline lookup yields CDR1 ENHRY and CDR2 SYGVKD. V lost 2 bases to trimming and J lost 0 bases, with 8 bases between them. The CDR3 consists of 15 residues. CDR3 in amino acids: CAISERGDSGNTIYF. Written as DNA, the CDR3 is TGTGCCATCAGTGAGCGGGGAGACTCTGGAAACACCATATATTTT.

This clonotype has a count of ten or more. The chain is built from TRBV27 and TRBJ2-3; 8 bases fit TRBD2. The germline CDR1 and CDR2 sequences are MNHEY and SMNVEV (reference sequence). After removal of 4 bases from V and 10 bases from J, the junction contained 22 bases not matched to a gene. The CDR3 runs to 18 residues. CDR3 sequence (DNA): TGTGCCAGCAGTTCCGGGATCCATCCTCTCGCGGGAGGTTTTGCGCAGTATTTT. The encoded protein is CASSSGIHPLAGGFAQYF.